The 11 T cell receptor beta chains below all came from one sample that was sequenced in a study of shared clonotypes between healthy human individuals. Repertoires were generated with immunoSEQ multiplex PCR, while TCRdb's copy carries only in-frame clones and drops some. The repertoire includes about 820,000 clones, roughly 92% of them detected once, and less than 25% sits in the top ten. Terminally differentiated effector memory CD45RA+ cells were left out of the naive CD8 fraction, which was CD45RO-negative and positively selected for CCR7. The sequencing input was naive CD8+ T cells sorted from blood. The source is a young man in good health.

The chain has TRBV9 and TRBJ2-1; D may be TRBD2 (7 bases). Per the germline V gene, CDR1 is SGDLS and CDR2 is YYNGEE. The CDR3 is 15 residues long. Deletions cut 2 bases from V and 0 bases from J, with 9 bases between. The CDR3 DNA reads as TGTGCCAGCAGCGTTGGGGGGGCCTCCTACAATGAGCAGTTCTTC. This sequence encodes CASSVGGASYNEQFF.

In DNA form, the CDR3 reads TGCAGCGCGGCCCTTCTAGCGGGAACTGAAAATACGCAGTATTTT. Encoded protein: CSAALLAGTENTQYF. The chain couples TRBV29-1 to TRBJ2-3, with 9 bases matching TRBD2. This CDR3 has 15 residues. J gave up 7 bases and V 7 bases, and 15 bases lay outside the gene matches. Germline CDR1 reads SQVTM; CDR2 reads ANQGSEA.

The chain uses TRBV29-1 and TRBJ2-1; D possibly corresponds to TRBD2 (7 bases). Trimming took 6 bases from V and 7 from J, leaving 16 bases between them. Per the germline V gene, CDR1 is SQVTM and CDR2 is ANQGSEA. The CDR3 runs 13 residues. CDR3 DNA sequence: TGCAGCGTGGATGAGGGAGGGGGTAATGAGCAGTTCTTC. Translating it yields CSVDEGGGNEQFF.

For the CDR3, the DNA is TGCGCCAGCAGCCAAATATCAGGGGGGTACGAGCAGTACTTC. It yields the protein CASSQISGGYEQYF. This chain links TRBV4-1 with TRBJ2-7; D may be TRBD1 (7 bases). Trimming left V 2 bases short and J 4 bases short, with 12 bases between. Germline V gene sequence: CDR1 MGHRA, CDR2 YSYEKL. This CDR3 is 14 amino acids long.

The chain recombines TRBV7-3 with TRBJ2-1, with 10 positions matching TRBD1. Germline V CDR1 and CDR2: SGHTA, FQGTGA. The V gene end was trimmed by 5 bases and the J gene end by 7 bases; junction bases not matched to a gene: 5. This CDR3 is 14 amino acids long. The CDR3 nucleotides are TGTGCCAGCAGCCCCCGACAGGGGGCTAATGAGCAGTTCTTC. Its translation: CASSPRQGANEQFF.

The chain has TRBV7-2 and TRBJ1-2; 8 bases align to TRBD1. J lost 3 bases, V lost 0 bases, and 9 bases had no gene match. The CDR3 extends over 17 amino acids. Germline V CDR1 and CDR2: SGHTA, FQGNSA. The CDR3 DNA reads as TGTGCCAGCAGCTTAGCCGATTTGGACAGGGAACACTATGGCTACACCTTC. Translating it yields CASSLADLDREHYGYTF.

V usage is TRBV13 and J usage is TRBJ2-1, with 11 bases aligning to TRBD1. Germline CDR1 is PRHDT and CDR2 is FYEKMQ (reference sequence). With V trimmed by 8 bases and J by 2 bases, 5 bases remained unmatched. The CDR3 has 15 amino acids. CDR3 in amino acids: CASARGQGAYNEQFF. In DNA, the CDR3 is TGTGCCAGCGCAAGGGGACAGGGGGCCTACAATGAGCAGTTCTTC.

V usage is TRBV7-3 and J usage is TRBJ2-3; TRBD2 matches 12 bases. The CDR3 has 15 amino acids. V lost 3 bases and J lost 6; bases outside the gene matches: 4. Germline V gives CDR1 SGHTA, CDR2 FQGTGA. CDR3 sequence reads: CASSLTSGSADTQYF. In nucleotides, the CDR3 is TGTGCCAGCAGCTTGACTAGCGGGAGTGCCGATACGCAGTATTTT.

The rearrangement uses TRBV19 and TRBJ2-1; D may be TRBD2 (5 bases). Germline-derived CDR1 and CDR2 are LNHDA and SQIVND (reference sequence). The CDR3 totals 14 residues. Trimming shortened V by 5 bases and J by 5 bases, and 13 bases separated the two germline ends. In DNA, the CDR3 is TGTGCCAGTAGTGATGGTAGCGCGCACAATGAGCAGTTCTTC. It is translated as CASSDGSAHNEQFF.

The V gene is TRBV5-1, the J gene TRBJ2-7, with 12 bases that match TRBD1. V was clipped by 4 bases and J by 4 bases; unmatched bases: 6. The CDR3 is 15 amino acids. Germline CDR1 is SGHRS and CDR2 is YFSETQ. The CDR3 loop reads CASSGPGQGAYEQYF. The CDR3 nucleotides read TGCGCCAGCAGCGGCCCGGGACAGGGGGCTTACGAGCAGTACTTC.

With respect to this clone: Germline and junction disagree at one end, which may indicate a read error. The same CDR3 is also encoded by other DNA sequences in this sample. The rearrangement joins TRBV7-8 to TRBJ2-7; D not certain. Per the germline V gene, CDR1 is SGHVS and CDR2 is FQNEAQ. The length of the CDR3 is 15 residues. CDR3 sequence: CASSLDSSVNYEQYF. The CDR3 DNA is TGTGCCAGCAGCTTAGATTCATCCGTCAACTACGAGCAGTATTTC.